These T cell receptor beta chains were read from a single sample in a study of blood T cell repertoires in COVID-19. The table came from immunoSEQ multiplex PCR; TCRdb's copy has only in-frame clones and leaves some out. Found here are over 200,000 clones, 81% of them singletons; the top ten hold approximately 8%. Sequenced input: peripheral blood. These TCRs come from a woman of 80 years or more with acute or convalescent COVID-19. The CDR3 runs from the conserved cysteine through the conserved F or W. D genes are given only for firm matches. Not every row has a clone size; where given, it reads once, few, many or a size class.

d_gene	v_gene	j_gene	abundance	CDR3nt	CDR3aa
-	TRBV5-4	TRBJ2-2	-	TGTGCCAGCAGCACCGACAGGCTAGGGGAGCTGTTTTTT	CASSTDRLGELFF
TRBD2	TRBV7-9	TRBJ2-3	-	TGTGCCAGCAGGTCCACCTCGCGGGGGGGCAGCACAGATACGCAGTATTTT	CASRSTSRGGSTDTQYF
-	TRBV3-1/TRBV3-2	TRBJ2-5	-	TGTGCCAGCACCTGGGGGCCAGGGACCCAAGAGACCCAGTACTTC	CASTWGPGTQETQYF
-	TRBV7-9	TRBJ2-5	-	TGTGCCAGCAGCCAAGTAGCGGTGGAGACCCAGTACTTC	CASSQVAVETQYF
-	TRBV19	TRBJ1-3	few	TGTGCCAGCGCCCGGAGGGTCTCTGGAAACACCATATATTTT	CASARRVSGNTIYF
TRBD1	TRBV30	TRBJ1-1	-	TGTGCCTGGACGGGACAGACTATGAACACTGAAGCTTTCTTT	CAWTGQTMNTEAFF
TRBD1	TRBV28	TRBJ1-2	-	TGTGCCAGCAGTCCTAGGGACAGAGCTAACTATGGCTACACCTTC	CASSPRDRANYGYTF
TRBD2	TRBV5-1	TRBJ2-3	-	TGCGCCAGCAGCTTGCTACTAGCGGCGACATCTAGCACAGATACGCAGTATTTT	CASSLLLAATSSTDTQYF
TRBD2	TRBV11-1	TRBJ2-7	-	TGTGCCAGCAGCCTCAGCGGGGGGGCTATCTACGAGCAGTACTTC	CASSLSGGAIYEQYF
-	TRBV18	TRBJ2-6	-	TGTGCCAGCTCACCCGAAATTGCGCTCGCTGGGGCCAACGTCCTGACTTTC	CASSPEIALAGANVLTF
-	TRBV27	TRBJ1-5	few	TGTGCCAGCAGCAAGGATCCAGGAAGAGGCAATCAGCCCCAGCATTTT	CASSKDPGRGNQPQHF
TRBD2	TRBV24-1	TRBJ2-5	-	TGTGCCACCAGTGATGTACGGGGGGGGGAAGAGACCCAGTACTTC	CATSDVRGGEETQYF
-	TRBV6-5	TRBJ1-2	once	TGTGCCAGCAGTTACTCGAAACGGGAGGGCTATGGCTACACCTTC	CASSYSKREGYGYTF
-	TRBV3-1/TRBV3-2	TRBJ2-1	-	TGTGCCAGCAGCCCTAGCCGGGGTAATGAGCAGTTCTTC	CASSPSRGNEQFF
-	TRBV6-5	TRBJ1-3	-	TGTGCCGTTGGGAGCAGAAAGGCCTCTGGAAACACCATATATTTT	CAVGSRKASGNTIYF
-	TRBV19	TRBJ2-1	few	TGTGCCACCACCGTGACCCGGACTCTGCGACCAAATGAGCAGTTCTTC	CATTVTRTLRPNEQFF
TRBD2	TRBV28	TRBJ2-7	-	TGTGCCAGCAGAGCAAGCGGGGGTTCCTACGAGCAGTACTTC	CASRASGGSYEQYF
TRBD1	TRBV28	TRBJ2-5	-	TGTGCCAGCAGTTTTACGGGACAGAACCAAGAGACCCAGTACTTC	CASSFTGQNQETQYF
TRBD2	TRBV7-9	TRBJ2-5	-	TGTGCCAGCAGCTTCGGACTAGCTGTTGGAGAGACCCAGTACTTC	CASSFGLAVGETQYF
TRBD2	TRBV5-1	TRBJ2-3	-	TGCGCCAGCAGCTTGAAGGCTAGCGGGGTCACAGATACGCAGTATTTT	CASSLKASGVTDTQYF
TRBD2	TRBV19	TRBJ2-2	-	TGTGCCAGTAGGGCCCCAGCGGGAGGCACCGGGGAGCTGTTTTTT	CASRAPAGGTGELFF
-	TRBV21-1	TRBJ2-5	-	TGTGCCAGCAGGAGACTAGCGGGGGCTCAAGAGACCCAGTACTTC	CASRRLAGAQETQYF
-	TRBV30	TRBJ2-7	-	TGTGCCTGGAGTGTGCGGGGTGGGTCCTACGAGCAGTACTTC	CAWSVRGGSYEQYF